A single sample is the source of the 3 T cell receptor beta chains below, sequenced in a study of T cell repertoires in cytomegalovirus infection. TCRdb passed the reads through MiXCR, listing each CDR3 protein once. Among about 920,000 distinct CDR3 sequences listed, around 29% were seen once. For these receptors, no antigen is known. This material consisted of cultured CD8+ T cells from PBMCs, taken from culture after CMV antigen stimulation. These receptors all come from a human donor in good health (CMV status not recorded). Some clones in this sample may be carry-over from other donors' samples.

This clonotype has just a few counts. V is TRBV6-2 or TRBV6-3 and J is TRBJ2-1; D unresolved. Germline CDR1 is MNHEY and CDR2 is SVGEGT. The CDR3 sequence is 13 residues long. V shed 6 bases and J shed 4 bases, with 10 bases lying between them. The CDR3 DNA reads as TGTGCCAGCAGGCAACCCTTATACAATGAGCAGTTCTTC. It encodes CASRQPLYNEQFF.

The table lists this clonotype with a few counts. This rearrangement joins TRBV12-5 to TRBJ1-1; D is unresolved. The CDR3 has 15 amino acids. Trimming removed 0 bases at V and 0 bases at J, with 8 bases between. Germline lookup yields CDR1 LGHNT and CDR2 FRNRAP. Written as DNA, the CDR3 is TGTGCTAGTGGTTTGGTAATTGAAGTGAACACTGAAGCTTTCTTT. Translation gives CASGLVIEVNTEAFF. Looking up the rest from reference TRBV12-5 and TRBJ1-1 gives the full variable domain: DARVTQTPRHKVTEMGQEVTMRCQPILGHNTVFWYRQTMMQGLELLAYFRNRAPLDDSGMPKDRFSAEMPDATLATLKIQPSEPRDSAVYFCASGLVIEVNTEAFFGQGTRLTVV.

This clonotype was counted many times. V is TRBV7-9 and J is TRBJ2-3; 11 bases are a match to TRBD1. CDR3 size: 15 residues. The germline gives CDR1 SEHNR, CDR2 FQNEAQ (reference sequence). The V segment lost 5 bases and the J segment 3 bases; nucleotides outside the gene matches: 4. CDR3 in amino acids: CASSRTGGETDTQYF. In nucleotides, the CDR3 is TGTGCCAGCAGCCGGACAGGGGGCGAAACAGATACGCAGTATTTT.